Listed here are 11 T cell receptor beta chains from one sample, sequenced in a study of CD8+CD57+ T cells in acquired aplastic anemia (dated by TCRdb to between 2018 and 2020). The sequencer was an Illumina HiSeq 2000. Genomic DNA was used as template for profiling of TCR beta VDJ combinations and CDR3 sequences. TCRdb reran the public reads through fastp at Q25 and MiXCR, keeping productive beta chains. Rows with a matching CDR3 protein are joined into one entry that keeps the most common DNA and genes. The sample table shows 200,000 to 250,000 distinct CDR3 sequences, and roughly 35% are seen once. The ten largest clonotypes hold 0.95% to 1.2% of the sample. The source material was sorted CD4+, CD8+, or CD8+CD57+ T cells (not recorded which) from PBMCs. Every receptor here comes from a human donor in good health, serving as a control.

This sequence joins TRBV7-3 and TRBJ2-3, with D possibly being TRBD1 (6 bases). This CDR3 comprises 17 residues. Germline lookup yields CDR1 SGHTA and CDR2 FQGTGA. V was clipped by 5 bases and J by 0 bases, with 18 bases between them. This CDR3 is CASSQADSLPSTDTQYF. DNA of the CDR3: TGTGCCAGCAGCCAGGCGGACAGTCTTCCTAGCACAGATACGCAGTATTTT.

This chain's CDR3 is CASSRSTGTYGYTF. The CDR3 nucleotides read TGTGCCAGCAGCCGTAGCACAGGGACCTATGGCTACACCTTC. The chain uses TRBV7-3 and TRBJ1-2; maybe TRBD1 (6 bases). Germline CDR1 is SGHTA and CDR2 is FQGTGA. V lost 5 bases, J lost 4 bases, and 14 bases lay in between. The CDR3 runs to 14 residues.

Ten or more counts support this clonotype. The genes are TRBV2 and TRBJ1-2; D gene uncertain. Per the germline V gene, CDR1 is SNHLY and CDR2 is FYNNEI. Trimming pared 4 bases from V and 4 bases from J, leaving 7 bases between. The CDR3 runs 12 residues. The CDR3 coding sequence is TGTGCCAGCAGTGCTTCTCCCTATGGCTACACCTTC. It is translated as CASSASPYGYTF.

The genes are TRBV19 and TRBJ2-2; 8 positions agree with TRBD1. The CDR3 spans 15 residues. The trim removed 6 bases at V and 2 bases at J, leaving 5 bases unmatched. Per germline, CDR1 LNHDA and CDR2 SQIVND (reference sequence). CDR3 sequence: CASRMTGVNTGELFF. For the CDR3, the DNA is TGTGCCAGTAGGATGACAGGGGTTAACACCGGGGAGCTGTTTTTT.

In this sample, this clonotype turned up once. The rearrangement uses TRBV20-1 and TRBJ1-1, with D hard to call. V was shortened by 6 bases and J by 1 base, with 12 bases between the two germline ends. Germline assignment: CDR1 DFQATT and CDR2 SNEGSKA (reference sequence). This CDR3 comprises 13 residues. The CDR3 nucleotides read TGCAGTGCCACGACATTCACGAACACTGAAGCTTTCTTT. It encodes CSATTFTNTEAFF.

In the case of this clonotype: This clone may be a read error of a much larger clone one base away. The chain combines TRBV7-8 with TRBJ1-5; TRBD1 matches 8 bases. Germline CDR1 and CDR2: SGHVS and FQNEAQ. V dropped 5 bases and J dropped 3; count of bases not matched to a gene: 9. The CDR3 totals 16 residues. The CDR3 bases are TGTGCCAGCAGCCTGGACAGGGTCTGGGACAATCAGCCCCAGCATTTT. Its translation is CASSLDRVWDNQPQHF.

This clonotype was counted many times. The rearrangement links TRBV20-1 to TRBJ2-3; the D is unclear. V gave up 3 bases and J gave up 6 bases, with 16 bases separating them. The germline gives CDR1 DFQATT, CDR2 SNEGSKA (reference sequence). This CDR3 comprises 14 residues. In DNA, the CDR3 is TGCAGTGCTAGTAGGCAGCCGGTTGGGGATACGCAGTATTTT. The encoded protein is CSASRQPVGDTQYF.

This clonotype was counted many times. The chain recombines TRBV3-1 with TRBJ1-2, with D hard to call. The CDR3 is 11 residues long. The ends were cut back, 2 bases at V and 8 bases at J, with 6 bases in the middle. Germline V CDR1 and CDR2: LGHDT, YNNKEL (reference sequence). The CDR3 reads CASSQSGGYTF. The CDR3 DNA is TGTGCCAGCAGCCAATCCGGCGGCTACACCTTC.

This clonotype was seen many times. V is TRBV29-1 and J is TRBJ2-3, with 8 bases identical to TRBD1. Germline V lookup: CDR1 SQVTM, CDR2 ANQGSEA. The CDR3 covers 13 residues. V lost 6 bases to trimming and J lost 4 bases; unmatched junction nucleotides: 6. As DNA, the CDR3 is TGCAGCGTCGGACAGGGACGGGCAGATACGCAGTATTTT. Translated, it gives CSVGQGRADTQYF.

The V and J genes are TRBV29-1 and TRBJ1-1, with D perhaps TRBD1 (6 bases). The CDR3 consists of 12 residues. Germline V gives CDR1 SQVTM, CDR2 ANQGSEA. V gave up 7 bases and J gave up 8 bases, with 17 bases separating them. Here the CDR3 reads CSAPIQGREAFF. CDR3 DNA sequence: TGCAGCGCGCCAATACAGGGCAGGGAAGCTTTCTTT.

This clonotype occurred a few times. This chain uses TRBV20-1 with TRBJ1-2, with 9 bases matching TRBD1. V gave up 3 bases and J gave up 4 bases; unmatched junction bases: 9. Germline V gene data show CDR1 as DFQATT and CDR2 as SNEGSKA (reference sequence). This CDR3 has 15 residues. For the CDR3, the DNA is TGCAGTGCTAGTGTCGGGACAGGGATAAGCTATGGCTACACCTTC. Translated, it gives CSASVGTGISYGYTF.